The T cell receptor beta chain under discussion was sequenced for a study of blood T cell repertoires in COVID-19. About the research overall: Sites across the United States, Italy and Spain contributed samples from acute and convalescent COVID-19. PBMCs, B-cell-depleted T cells, or T cells were the source of the cDNA or gDNA that made up the material.

Study processing details: How many nucleated cells were present was estimated from reference gene primer amplification. Only in-frame clones appear in the TCRdb table, and some are missing; sequencing was by immunoSEQ multiplex PCR. V, J and clone size derive from that table, while D and trimming were established from the DNA sequence. The table has about 190,000 clones, roughly 84% seen once. Sequenced sample: peripheral blood. The clonotype was recovered from a middle-aged woman who had recovered from COVID-19.

The chain's CDR3 is CASSQGLGTAYNEKLFF. DNA of the CDR3: TGTGCCAGCAGCCAAGGACTCGGGACAGCCTATAATGAAAAACTGTTTTTT. The chain combines TRBV14 with TRBJ1-4; 7 positions agree with TRBD1. The germline V gene has CDR1 SGHDN and CDR2 FVKESK. The J segment lost 4 bases and the V segment lost 1 base, leaving 9 bases of the junction unmatched. The CDR3 contains 17 residues.